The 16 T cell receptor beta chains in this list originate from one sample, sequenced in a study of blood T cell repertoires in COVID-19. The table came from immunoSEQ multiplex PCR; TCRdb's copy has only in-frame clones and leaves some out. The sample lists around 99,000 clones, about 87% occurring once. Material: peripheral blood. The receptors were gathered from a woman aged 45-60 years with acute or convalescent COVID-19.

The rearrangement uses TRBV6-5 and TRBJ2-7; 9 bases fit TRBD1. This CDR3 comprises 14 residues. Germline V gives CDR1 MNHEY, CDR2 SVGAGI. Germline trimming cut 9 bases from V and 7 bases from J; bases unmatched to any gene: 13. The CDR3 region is CASALRDGTGEQYF. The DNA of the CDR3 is TGTGCCAGTGCCCTCAGGGATGGGACAGGGGAGCAGTACTTC.

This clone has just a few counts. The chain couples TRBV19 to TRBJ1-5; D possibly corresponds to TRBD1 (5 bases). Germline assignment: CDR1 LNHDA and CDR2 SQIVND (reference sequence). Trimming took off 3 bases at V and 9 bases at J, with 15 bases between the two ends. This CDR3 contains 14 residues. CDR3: CASSILQGPRPQHF. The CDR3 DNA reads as TGTGCCAGTAGTATTCTGCAGGGCCCACGGCCCCAGCATTTT.

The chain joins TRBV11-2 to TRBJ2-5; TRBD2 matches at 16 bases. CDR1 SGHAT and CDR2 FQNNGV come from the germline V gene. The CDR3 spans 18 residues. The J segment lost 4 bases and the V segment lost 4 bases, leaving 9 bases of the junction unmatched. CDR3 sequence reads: CASSSGTSGGGITETQYF. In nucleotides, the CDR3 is TGTGCCAGCAGCTCCGGGACTAGCGGGGGGGGCATCACAGAGACCCAGTACTTC. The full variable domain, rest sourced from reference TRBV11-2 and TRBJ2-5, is EAGVAQSPRYKIIEKRQSVAFWCNPISGHATLYWYQQILGQGPKLLIQFQNNGVVDDSQLPKDRFSAERLKGVDSTLKIQPAKLEDSAVYLCASSSGTSGGGITETQYFGPGTRLLVL.

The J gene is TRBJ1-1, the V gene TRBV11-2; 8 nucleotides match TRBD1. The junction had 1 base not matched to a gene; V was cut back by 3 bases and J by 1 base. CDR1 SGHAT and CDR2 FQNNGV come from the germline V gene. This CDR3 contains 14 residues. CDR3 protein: CASSFGQGNTEAFF. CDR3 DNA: TGTGCCAGCAGCTTCGGACAGGGGAACACTGAAGCTTTCTTT. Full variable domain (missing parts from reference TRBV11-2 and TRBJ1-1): EAGVAQSPRYKIIEKRQSVAFWCNPISGHATLYWYQQILGQGPKLLIQFQNNGVVDDSQLPKDRFSAERLKGVDSTLKIQPAKLEDSAVYLCASSFGQGNTEAFFGQGTRLTVV.

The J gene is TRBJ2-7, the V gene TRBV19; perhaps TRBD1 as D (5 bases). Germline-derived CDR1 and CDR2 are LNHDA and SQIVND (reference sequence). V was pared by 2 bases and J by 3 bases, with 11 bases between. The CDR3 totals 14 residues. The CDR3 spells CASSISLGVYEQYF. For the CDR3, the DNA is TGTGCCAGTAGTATATCTCTAGGGGTCTACGAGCAGTACTTC.

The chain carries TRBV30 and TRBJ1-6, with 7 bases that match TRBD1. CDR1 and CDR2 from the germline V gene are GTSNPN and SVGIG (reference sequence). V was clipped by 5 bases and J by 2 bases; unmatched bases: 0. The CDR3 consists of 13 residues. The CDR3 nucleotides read TGTGCCTGGGGGACAGCCTATAATTCACCCCTCCACTTT. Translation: CAWGTAYNSPLHF.

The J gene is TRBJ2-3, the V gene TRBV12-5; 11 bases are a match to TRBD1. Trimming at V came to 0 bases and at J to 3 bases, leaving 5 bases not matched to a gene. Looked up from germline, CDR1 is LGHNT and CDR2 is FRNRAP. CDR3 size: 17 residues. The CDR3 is CASGLVLRDRGTDTQYF. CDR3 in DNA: TGTGCTAGTGGTTTGGTCCTCCGGGACAGGGGGACAGATACGCAGTATTTT.

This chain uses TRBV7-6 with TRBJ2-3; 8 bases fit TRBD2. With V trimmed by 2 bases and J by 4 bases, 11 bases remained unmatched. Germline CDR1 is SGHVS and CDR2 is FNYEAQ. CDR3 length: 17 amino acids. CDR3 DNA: TGTGCCAGCAGCTTAATCGGTGCGACGGGGGGGCCAGATACGCAGTATTTT. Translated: CASSLIGATGGPDTQYF. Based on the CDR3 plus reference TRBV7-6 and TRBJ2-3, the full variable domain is GAGVSQSPRYKVTKRGQDVALRCDPISGHVSLYWYRQALGQGPEFLTYFNYEAQQDKSGLPNDRFSAERPEGSISTLTIQRTEQRDSAMYRCASSLIGATGGPDTQYFGPGTRLTVL.

The CDR3 nucleotides read TGTGCCAGCAGCTTTTACAGGGCCGGTAACTATGGCTACACCTTC. Translating gives CASSFYRAGNYGYTF. This chain uses TRBV5-6 with TRBJ1-2; D possibly corresponds to TRBD1 (6 bases). The germline V gene has CDR1 SGHDT and CDR2 YYEEEE. This CDR3 is 15 amino acids long. V gave up 2 bases and J gave up 1 base, with 12 bases separating them.

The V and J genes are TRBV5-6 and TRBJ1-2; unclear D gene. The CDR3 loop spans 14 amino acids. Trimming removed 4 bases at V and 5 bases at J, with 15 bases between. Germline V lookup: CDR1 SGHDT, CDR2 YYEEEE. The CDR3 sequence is CASSMGGRKYGYTF. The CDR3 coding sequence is TGTGCCAGCAGCATGGGAGGGAGGAAATATGGCTACACCTTC.

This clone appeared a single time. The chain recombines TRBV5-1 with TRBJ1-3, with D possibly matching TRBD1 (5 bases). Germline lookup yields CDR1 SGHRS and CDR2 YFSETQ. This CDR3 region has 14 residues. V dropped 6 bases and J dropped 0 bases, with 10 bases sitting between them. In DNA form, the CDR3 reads TGCGCCAGCACCGACAGCATCTCTGGAAACACCATATATTTT. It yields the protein CASTDSISGNTIYF.

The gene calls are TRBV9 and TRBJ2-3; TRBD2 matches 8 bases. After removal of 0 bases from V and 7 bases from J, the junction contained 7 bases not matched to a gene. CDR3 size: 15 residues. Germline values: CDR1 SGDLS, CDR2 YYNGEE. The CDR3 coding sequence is TGTGCCAGCAGCGTAGGGCGGGGGGCTGGTTATACGCAGTATTTT. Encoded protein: CASSVGRGAGYTQYF.

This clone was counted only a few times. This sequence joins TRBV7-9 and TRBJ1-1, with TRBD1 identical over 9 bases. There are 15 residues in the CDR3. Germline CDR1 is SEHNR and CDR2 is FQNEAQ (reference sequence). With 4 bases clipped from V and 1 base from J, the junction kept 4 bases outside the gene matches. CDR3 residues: CASSSQGAGNTEAFF. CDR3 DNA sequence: TGTGCCAGCAGCTCACAGGGGGCAGGGAACACTGAAGCTTTCTTT.

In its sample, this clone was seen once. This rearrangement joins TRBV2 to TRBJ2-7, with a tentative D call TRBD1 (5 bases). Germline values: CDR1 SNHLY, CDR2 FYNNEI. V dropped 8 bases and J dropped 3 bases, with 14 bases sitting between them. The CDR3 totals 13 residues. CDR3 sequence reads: CASGRGWSYEQYF. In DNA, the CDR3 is TGTGCCAGCGGAAGGGGTTGGAGCTACGAGCAGTACTTC.

The CDR3 DNA is TGTGCCAGCAGCTTCCGGCGGGCGGGAGGTGAAAAACTGTTTTTT. Encoded protein: CASSFRRAGGEKLFF. The V call is TRBV7-6, the J call TRBJ1-4; D is ambiguous. The germline V and J ends were trimmed by 3 bases and 7 bases, with 15 bases remaining between them. This CDR3 has 15 amino acids. CDR1 is SGHVS and CDR2 is FNYEAQ in the germline V gene.

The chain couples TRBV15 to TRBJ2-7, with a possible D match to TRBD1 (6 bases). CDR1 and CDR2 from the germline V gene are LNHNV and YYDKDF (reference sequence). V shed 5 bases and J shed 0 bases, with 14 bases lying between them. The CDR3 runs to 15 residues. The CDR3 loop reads CATSPRDTNSYEQYF. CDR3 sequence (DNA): TGTGCCACCAGCCCCCGGGACACGAACTCCTACGAGCAGTACTTC.